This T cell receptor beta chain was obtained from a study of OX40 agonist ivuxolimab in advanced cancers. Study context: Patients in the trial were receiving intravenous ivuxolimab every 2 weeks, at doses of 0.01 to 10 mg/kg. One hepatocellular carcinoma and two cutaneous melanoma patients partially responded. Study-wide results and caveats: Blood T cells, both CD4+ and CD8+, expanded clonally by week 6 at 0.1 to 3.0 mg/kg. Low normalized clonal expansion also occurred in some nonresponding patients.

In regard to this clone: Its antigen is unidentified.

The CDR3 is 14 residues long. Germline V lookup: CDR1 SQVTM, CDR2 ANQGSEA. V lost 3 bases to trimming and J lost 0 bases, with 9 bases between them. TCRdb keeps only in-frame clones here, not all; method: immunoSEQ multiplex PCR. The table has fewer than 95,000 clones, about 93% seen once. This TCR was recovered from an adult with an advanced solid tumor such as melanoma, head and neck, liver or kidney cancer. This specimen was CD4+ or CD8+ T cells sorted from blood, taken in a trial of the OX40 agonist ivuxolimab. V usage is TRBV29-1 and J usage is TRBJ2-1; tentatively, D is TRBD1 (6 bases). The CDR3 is CSVDLTGSYNEQFF. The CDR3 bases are TGCAGCGTTGATTTGACAGGCTCCTACAATGAGCAGTTCTTC.